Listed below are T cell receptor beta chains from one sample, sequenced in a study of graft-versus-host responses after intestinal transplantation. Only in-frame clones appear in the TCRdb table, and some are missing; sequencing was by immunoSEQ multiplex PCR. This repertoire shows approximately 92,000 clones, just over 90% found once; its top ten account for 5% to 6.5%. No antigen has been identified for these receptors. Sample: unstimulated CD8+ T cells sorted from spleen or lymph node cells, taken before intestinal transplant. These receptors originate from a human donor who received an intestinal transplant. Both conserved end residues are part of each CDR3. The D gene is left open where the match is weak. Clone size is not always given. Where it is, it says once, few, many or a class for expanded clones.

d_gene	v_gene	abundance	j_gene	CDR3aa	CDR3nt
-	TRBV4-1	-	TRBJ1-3	CASSQVRGAVGNTIYF	TGCGCCAGCAGCCAAGTAAGGGGGGCGGTTGGAAACACCATATATTTT
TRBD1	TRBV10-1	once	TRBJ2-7	CASSPDRGTYEQYF	TGCGCCAGCAGCCCCGACAGGGGGACCTACGAGCAGTACTTC
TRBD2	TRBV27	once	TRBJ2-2	CASGLAVPNTGELFF	TGTGCCAGCGGACTAGCGGTACCGAACACCGGGGAGCTGTTTTTT
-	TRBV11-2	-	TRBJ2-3	CASSSSWNRESTDTQYF	TGTGCCAGCAGCTCATCATGGAACAGGGAAAGCACAGATACGCAGTATTTT
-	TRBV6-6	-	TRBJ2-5	CASSYSRTSTKETQYF	TGTGCCAGCAGTTACTCGCGGACAAGCACTAAAGAGACCCAGTACTTC
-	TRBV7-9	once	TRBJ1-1	CASGAGYEAFF	TGTGCCAGCGGGGCAGGGTATGAAGCTTTCTTT
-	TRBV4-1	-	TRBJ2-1	CASSQYRRDSYNEQFF	TGCGCCAGCAGCCAATACAGGAGAGACTCCTACAATGAGCAGTTCTTC
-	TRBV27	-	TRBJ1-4	CASSPDSLGDEEKLFF	TGTGCCAGCAGTCCCGACAGTCTGGGGGATGAGGAAAAACTGTTTTTT
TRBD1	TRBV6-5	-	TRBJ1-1	CASSYTTGVEAFF	TGTGCCAGCAGTTATACTACAGGGGTTGAAGCTTTCTTT
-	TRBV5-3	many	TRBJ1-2	CARSRGDGQNNYGYTF	TGTGCCAGAAGCCGGGGGGACGGGCAAAATAACTATGGCTACACCTTC
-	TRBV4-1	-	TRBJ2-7	CASSRRDLRVYEQYF	TGCGCCAGCAGCCGCCGAGATCTCAGGGTCTACGAGCAGTACTTC
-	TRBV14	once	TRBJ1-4	CASSQDQTTNEKLFF	TGTGCCAGCAGCCAAGATCAAACAACTAATGAAAAACTGTTTTTT
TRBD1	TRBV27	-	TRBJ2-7	CASSLARGHYEQYF	TGTGCCAGCAGTTTAGCCAGGGGGCACTACGAGCAGTACTTC
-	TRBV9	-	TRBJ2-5	CASSVGDTQAETQYF	TGTGCCAGCAGCGTAGGTGACACCCAAGCAGAGACCCAGTACTTC
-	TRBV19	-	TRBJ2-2	CASSPPVIGELFF	TGTGCCAGTAGTCCCCCCGTTATCGGGGAGCTGTTTTTT
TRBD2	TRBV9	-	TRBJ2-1	CASSVGGGNLGEQFF	TGTGCCAGCAGCGTCGGGGGGGGAAATTTGGGTGAGCAGTTCTTC
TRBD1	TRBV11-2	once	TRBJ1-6	CASSLEQGSSYNSPLHF	TGTGCCAGCAGCTTGGAACAGGGGAGCTCCTATAATTCACCCCTCCACTTT
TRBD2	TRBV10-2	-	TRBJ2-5	CASSEWSSGRQETQYF	TGCGCCAGCAGTGAGTGGTCTAGCGGACGACAAGAGACCCAGTACTTC
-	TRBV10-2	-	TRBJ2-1	CASTPGDLGYNEQFF	TGCGCCAGCACCCCTGGGGACCTGGGGTACAATGAGCAGTTCTTC
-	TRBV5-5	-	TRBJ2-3	CASSLTGSSDTQYF	TGTGCCAGCAGCTTGACGGGTAGTTCAGATACGCAGTATTTT
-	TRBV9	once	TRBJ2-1	CASSGLALEAEQFF	TGTGCCAGCAGCGGCCTAGCTCTAGAGGCTGAGCAGTTCTTC
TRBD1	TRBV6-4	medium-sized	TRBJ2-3	CASSGTGGTDTQYF	TGTGCCAGCAGTGGGACAGGGGGCACAGATACGCAGTATTTT
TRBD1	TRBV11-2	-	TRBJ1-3	CASSFGDRGNTIYF	TGTGCCAGCAGCTTTGGGGACAGGGGGAACACCATATATTTT
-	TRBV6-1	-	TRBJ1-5	CASSELSRPQHF	TGTGCCAGCAGTGAGTTGAGTAGGCCCCAGCATTTT
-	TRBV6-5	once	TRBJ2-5	CASSYGGAETQYF	TGTGCCAGCAGTTACGGGGGAGCGGAGACCCAGTACTTC
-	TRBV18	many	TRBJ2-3	CASSPGITQYF	TGTGCCAGCTCACCGGGGATTACGCAGTATTTT
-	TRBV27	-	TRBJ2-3	CASSFSGYRTDTQYF	TGTGCCAGCAGTTTCTCCGGTTACCGCACAGATACGCAGTATTTT
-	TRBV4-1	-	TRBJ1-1	CASSPPERGNTEAFF	TGCGCCAGCAGCCCCCCCGAGAGGGGGAACACTGAAGCTTTCTTT
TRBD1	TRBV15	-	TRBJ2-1	CATMTGEDEQFF	TGTGCCACCATGACAGGGGAGGATGAGCAGTTCTTC
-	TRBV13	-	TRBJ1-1	CASSLPGRKNTEAFF	TGTGCCAGCAGCTTACCCGGGAGAAAAAACACTGAAGCTTTCTTT
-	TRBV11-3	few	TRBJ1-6	CASSPGQLSSYNSPLHF	TGTGCCAGCAGCCCAGGACAGCTTAGCTCCTATAATTCACCCCTCCACTTT
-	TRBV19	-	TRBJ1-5	CASSLRGSNQPQHF	TGTGCCAGTAGTTTGAGGGGTAGCAATCAGCCCCAGCATTTT
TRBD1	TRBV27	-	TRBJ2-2	CASRQGATGELFF	TGTGCCAGCAGACAGGGGGCCACCGGGGAGCTGTTTTTT
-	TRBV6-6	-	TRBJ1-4	CASSGGTLKWEKLFF	TGTGCCAGCAGTGGAGGGACGCTCAAGTGGGAAAAACTGTTTTTT
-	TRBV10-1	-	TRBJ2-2	CASIMMAPRGGELFF	TGCGCCAGCATTATGATGGCCCCTCGGGGCGGGGAGCTGTTTTTT
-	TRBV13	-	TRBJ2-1	CASSPRETQPLYNEQFF	TGTGCCAGCAGCCCCCGAGAGACACAACCTTTGTACAATGAGCAGTTCTTC
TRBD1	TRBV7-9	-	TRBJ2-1	CASSWTGSGEQFF	TGTGCCAGCAGCTGGACAGGATCAGGCGAGCAGTTCTTC
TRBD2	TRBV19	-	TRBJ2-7	CASSIGGSGYEQYF	TGTGCCAGTAGTATCGGCGGGAGCGGCTACGAGCAGTACTTC
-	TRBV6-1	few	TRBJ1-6	CASSPDRLNSPLHF	TGTGCCAGCAGTCCCGACAGGCTTAATTCACCCCTCCACTTT
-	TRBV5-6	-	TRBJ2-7	CASSLTGTYEQYF	TGTGCCAGCAGCTTGACTGGTACCTACGAGCAGTACTTC
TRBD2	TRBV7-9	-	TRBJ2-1	CASSLGGLAGEVSYNEQFF	TGTGCCAGCAGCTTAGGCGGACTAGCGGGAGAGGTCTCCTACAATGAGCAGTTCTTC